The TCR beta chain under discussion was sequenced for a study of Ad26.COV2.S vaccination and SARS-CoV-2 variants. Profiled with immunoSEQ multiplex PCR; TCRdb holds only in-frame clones, not every one. The sample records roughly 400,000 clones, over 75% being singletons. Indicated treatment: about 20 received Ad26.COV2.S at low or high dose, single or two shots; about five received placebo; per-sample allocation not given. Sampling happened 63 days after the first vaccine or placebo injection. As its vector, the vaccine had Ad26, which expressed Wuhan-strain SARS-CoV-2 spike. Overall study findings and caveats: While placebo recipients had lower spike-specific TCR breadth, vaccine recipients had more.

Concerning this clone itself: Its target is not known.

The V end lost 3 bases, the J end lost 5 bases, and 7 bases lay between the germline ends. Germline-derived CDR1 and CDR2 are SNHLY and FYNNEI. CDR3 length: 12 amino acids. This specimen consisted of peripheral blood, obtained in a trial of Ad26.COV2.S vaccine versus placebo. J is TRBJ1-1 and V is TRBV2; D is undetermined. This TCR was recovered from a person aged 18-65 years who received the Ad26.COV2.S COVID-19 vaccine or a placebo. The chain's CDR3 is CASSDEWTEAFF. DNA for the CDR3: TGTGCCAGCAGTGATGAGTGGACTGAAGCTTTCTTT.